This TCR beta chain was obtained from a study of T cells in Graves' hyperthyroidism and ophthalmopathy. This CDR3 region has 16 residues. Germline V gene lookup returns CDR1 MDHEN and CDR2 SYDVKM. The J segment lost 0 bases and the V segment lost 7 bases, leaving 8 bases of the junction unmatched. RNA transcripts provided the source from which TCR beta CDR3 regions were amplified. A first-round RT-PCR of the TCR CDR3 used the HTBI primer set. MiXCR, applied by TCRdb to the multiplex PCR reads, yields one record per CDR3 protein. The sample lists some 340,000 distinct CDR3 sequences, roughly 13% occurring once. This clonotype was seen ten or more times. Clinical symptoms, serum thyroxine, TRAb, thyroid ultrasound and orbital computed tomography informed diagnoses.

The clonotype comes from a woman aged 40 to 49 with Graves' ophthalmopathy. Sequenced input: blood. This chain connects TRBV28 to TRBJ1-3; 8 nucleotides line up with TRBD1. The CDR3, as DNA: TGTGCCAGCACCGCCACAGGGGGGAGCTCTGGAAACACCATATATTTT. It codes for CASTATGGSSGNTIYF.